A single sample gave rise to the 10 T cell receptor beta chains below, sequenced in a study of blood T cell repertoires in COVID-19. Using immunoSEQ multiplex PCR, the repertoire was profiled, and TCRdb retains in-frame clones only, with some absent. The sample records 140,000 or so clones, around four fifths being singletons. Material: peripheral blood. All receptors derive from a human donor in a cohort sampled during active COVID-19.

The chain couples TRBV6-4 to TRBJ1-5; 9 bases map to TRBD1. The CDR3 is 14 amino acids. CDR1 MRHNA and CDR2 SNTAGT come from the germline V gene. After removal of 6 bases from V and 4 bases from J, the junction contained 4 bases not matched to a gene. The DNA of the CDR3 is TGTGCCAGCAGAGGACAGGGGTCAAATCAGCCCCAGCATTTT. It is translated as CASRGQGSNQPQHF.

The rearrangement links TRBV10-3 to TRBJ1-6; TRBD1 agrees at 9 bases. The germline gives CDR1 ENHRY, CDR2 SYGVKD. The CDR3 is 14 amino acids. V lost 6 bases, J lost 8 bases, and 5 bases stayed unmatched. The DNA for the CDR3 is TGTGCCATCAGCCAGACAGGGGGGGATTCACCCCTCCACTTT. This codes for CAISQTGGDSPLHF.

The CDR3 protein is CASSLDSQGEQYF. Here the CDR3 DNA reads TGTGCCAGCAGCTTAGATTCCCAGGGCGAGCAGTACTTC. The V and J genes are TRBV11-2 and TRBJ2-7, with D possibly being TRBD1 (5 bases). The ends were cut back, 0 bases at V and 6 bases at J, with 9 bases in the middle. CDR1 SGHAT and CDR2 FQNNGV come from the germline V gene. The CDR3 is 13 residues long.

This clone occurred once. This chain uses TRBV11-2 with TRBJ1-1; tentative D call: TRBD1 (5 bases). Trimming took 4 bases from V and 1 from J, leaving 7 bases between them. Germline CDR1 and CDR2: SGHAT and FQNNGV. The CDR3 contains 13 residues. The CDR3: CASSSGQNTEAFF. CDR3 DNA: TGTGCCAGCAGCTCCGGACAGAACACTGAAGCTTTCTTT.

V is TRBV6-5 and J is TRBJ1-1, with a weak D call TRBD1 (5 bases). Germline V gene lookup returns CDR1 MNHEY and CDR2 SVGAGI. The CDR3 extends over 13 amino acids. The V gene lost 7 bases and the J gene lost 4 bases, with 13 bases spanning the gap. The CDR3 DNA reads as TGTGCCAGCAACCCGACAGCAACCACTGAAGCTTTCTTT. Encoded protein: CASNPTATTEAFF.

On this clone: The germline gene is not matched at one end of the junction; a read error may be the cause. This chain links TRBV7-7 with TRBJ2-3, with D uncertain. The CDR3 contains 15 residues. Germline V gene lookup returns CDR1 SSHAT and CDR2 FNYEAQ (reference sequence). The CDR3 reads CASSLVEAPPDTQYF. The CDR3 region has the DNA TGTGCTAGCAGCTTAGTTGAGGCGCCCCCAGATACGCAGTATTTT.

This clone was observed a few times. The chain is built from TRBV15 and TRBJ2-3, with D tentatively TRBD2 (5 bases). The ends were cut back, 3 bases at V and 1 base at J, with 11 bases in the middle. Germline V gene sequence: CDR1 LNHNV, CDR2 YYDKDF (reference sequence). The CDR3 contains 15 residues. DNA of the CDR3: TGTGCCACCAGCAGTGGAGTGGGAGGCACAGATACGCAGTATTTT. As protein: CATSSGVGGTDTQYF.

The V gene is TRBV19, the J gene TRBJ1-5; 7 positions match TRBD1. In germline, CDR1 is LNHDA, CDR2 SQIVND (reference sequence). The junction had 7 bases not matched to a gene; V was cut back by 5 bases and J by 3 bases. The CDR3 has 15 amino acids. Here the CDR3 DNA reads TGTGCCAGTAGTGCCAGACAGGGAAACAATCAGCCCCAGCATTTT. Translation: CASSARQGNNQPQHF.

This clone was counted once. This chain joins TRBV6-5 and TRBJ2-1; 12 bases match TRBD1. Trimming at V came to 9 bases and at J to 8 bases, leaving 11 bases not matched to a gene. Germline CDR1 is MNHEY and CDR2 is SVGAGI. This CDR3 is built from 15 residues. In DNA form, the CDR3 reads TGTGCCAGTTTCACCGGGACAGGGGGCTTGGATGAGCAGTTCTTC. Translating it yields CASFTGTGGLDEQFF.

The CDR3 region has the DNA TGTGCCAGTAGCCTTTTTACAGGGGGAGGCACAGATACGCAGTATTTT. It yields the protein CASSLFTGGGTDTQYF. The rearrangement uses TRBV19 and TRBJ2-3, with 8 bases that match TRBD1. CDR1 LNHDA and CDR2 SQIVND come from the germline V gene (reference sequence). CDR3 size: 16 residues. The V and J ends lost 6 bases and 1 base, in that order; junction bases with no gene match: 9.